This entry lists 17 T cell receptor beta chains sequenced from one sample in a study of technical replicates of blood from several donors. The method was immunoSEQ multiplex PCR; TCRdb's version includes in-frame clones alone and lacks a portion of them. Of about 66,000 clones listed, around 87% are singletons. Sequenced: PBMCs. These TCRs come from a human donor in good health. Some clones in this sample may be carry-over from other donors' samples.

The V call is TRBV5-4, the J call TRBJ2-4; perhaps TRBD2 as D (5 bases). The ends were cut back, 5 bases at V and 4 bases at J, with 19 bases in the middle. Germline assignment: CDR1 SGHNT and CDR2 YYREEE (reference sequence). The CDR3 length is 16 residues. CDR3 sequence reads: CASSPPPAGEKNIQYF. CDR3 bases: TGTGCCAGCAGTCCCCCCCCCGCCGGGGAGAAAAACATTCAGTACTTC.

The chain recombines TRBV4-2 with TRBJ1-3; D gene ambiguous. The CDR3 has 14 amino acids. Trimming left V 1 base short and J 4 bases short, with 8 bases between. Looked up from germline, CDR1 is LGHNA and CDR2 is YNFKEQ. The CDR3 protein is CASSQAPEGNTIYF. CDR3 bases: TGTGCCAGCAGCCAAGCTCCTGAGGGAAACACCATATATTTT.

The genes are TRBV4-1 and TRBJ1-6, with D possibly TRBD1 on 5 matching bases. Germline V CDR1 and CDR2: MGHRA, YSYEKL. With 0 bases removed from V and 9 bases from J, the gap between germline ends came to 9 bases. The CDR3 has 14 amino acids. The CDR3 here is CASSQDRVLSPLHF. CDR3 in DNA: TGCGCCAGCAGCCAAGACAGGGTCCTTTCACCCCTCCACTTT.

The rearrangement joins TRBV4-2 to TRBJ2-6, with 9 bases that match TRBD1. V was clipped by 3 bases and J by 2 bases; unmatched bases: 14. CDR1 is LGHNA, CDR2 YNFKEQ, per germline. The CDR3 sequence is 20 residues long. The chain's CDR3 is CASSHWELTGGTAGANVLTF. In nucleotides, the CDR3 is TGTGCCAGCAGCCATTGGGAACTGACAGGGGGTACTGCTGGGGCCAACGTCCTGACTTTC.

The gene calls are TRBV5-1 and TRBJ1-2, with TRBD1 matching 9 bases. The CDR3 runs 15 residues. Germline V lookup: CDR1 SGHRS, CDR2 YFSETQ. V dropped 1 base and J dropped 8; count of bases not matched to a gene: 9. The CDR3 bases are TGCGCCAGCAGCTTGATGGGACAGGGAGCCCCCGGCTACACCTTC. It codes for CASSLMGQGAPGYTF.

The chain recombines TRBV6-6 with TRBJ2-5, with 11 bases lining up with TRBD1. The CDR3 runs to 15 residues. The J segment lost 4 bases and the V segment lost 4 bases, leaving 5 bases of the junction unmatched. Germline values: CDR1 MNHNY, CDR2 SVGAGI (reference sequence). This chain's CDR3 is CASSSWTGGTETQYF. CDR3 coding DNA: TGTGCCAGCAGTTCCTGGACAGGGGGCACAGAGACCCAGTACTTC.

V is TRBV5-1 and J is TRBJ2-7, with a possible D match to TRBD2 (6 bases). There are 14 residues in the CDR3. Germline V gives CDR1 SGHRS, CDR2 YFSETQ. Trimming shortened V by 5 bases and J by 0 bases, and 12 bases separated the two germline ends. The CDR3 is CASSSGTASYEQYF. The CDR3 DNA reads TGCGCCAGCAGTTCCGGGACTGCCTCCTACGAGCAGTACTTC.

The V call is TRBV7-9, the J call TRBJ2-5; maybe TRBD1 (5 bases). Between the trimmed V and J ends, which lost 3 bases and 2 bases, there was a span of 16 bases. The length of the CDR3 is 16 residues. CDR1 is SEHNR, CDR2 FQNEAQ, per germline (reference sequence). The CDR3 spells CASSLGPLGQQETQYF. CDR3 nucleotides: TGTGCCAGCAGCTTGGGTCCTTTGGGGCAGCAAGAGACCCAGTACTTC.

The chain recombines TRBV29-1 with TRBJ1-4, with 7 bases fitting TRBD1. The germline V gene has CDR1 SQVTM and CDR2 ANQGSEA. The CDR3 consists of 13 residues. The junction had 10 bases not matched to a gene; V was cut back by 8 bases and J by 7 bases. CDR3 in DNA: TGCAGCACGCAACAGGGGTTTGGTGAAAAACTGTTTTTT. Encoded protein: CSTQQGFGEKLFF.

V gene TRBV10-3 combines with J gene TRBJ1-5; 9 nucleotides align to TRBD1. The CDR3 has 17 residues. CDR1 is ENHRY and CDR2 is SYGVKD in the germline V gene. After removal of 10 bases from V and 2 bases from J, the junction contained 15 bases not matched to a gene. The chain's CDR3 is CASKPGTGSGGNQPQHF. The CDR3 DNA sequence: TGTGCCAGCAAACCCGGGACAGGGTCAGGAGGCAATCAGCCCCAGCATTTT.

The CDR3 nucleotides are TGTGCCGCAAAGCACACCGGGGAGCTGTTTTTT. It is translated as CAAKHTGELFF. The V call is TRBV6-6, the J call TRBJ2-2; D gene ambiguous. Germline CDR1 reads MNHNY; CDR2 reads SVGAGI (reference sequence). CDR3 size: 11 residues. V dropped 11 bases and J dropped 3 bases, with 7 bases sitting between them.

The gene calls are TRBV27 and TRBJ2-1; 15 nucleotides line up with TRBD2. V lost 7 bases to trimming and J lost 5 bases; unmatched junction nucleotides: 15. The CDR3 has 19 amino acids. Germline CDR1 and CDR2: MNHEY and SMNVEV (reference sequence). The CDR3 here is CASTGSRTSGRAPHNEQFF. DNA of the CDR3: TGTGCCAGCACCGGATCGAGGACTAGCGGGAGGGCTCCTCACAATGAGCAGTTCTTC.

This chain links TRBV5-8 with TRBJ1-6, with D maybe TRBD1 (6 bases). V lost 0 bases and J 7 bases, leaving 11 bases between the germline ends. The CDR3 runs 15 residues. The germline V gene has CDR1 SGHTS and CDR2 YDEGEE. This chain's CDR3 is CASSLGQVRNSPLHF. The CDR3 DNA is TGTGCCAGCAGCTTGGGACAGGTTCGGAATTCACCCCTCCACTTT.

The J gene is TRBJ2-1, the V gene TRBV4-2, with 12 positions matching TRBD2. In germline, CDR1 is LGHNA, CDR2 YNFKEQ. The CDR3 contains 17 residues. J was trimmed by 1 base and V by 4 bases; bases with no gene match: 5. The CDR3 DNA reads TGTGCCAGCAGCCTGAAGACTAGCGGGGGTTCCTACAATGAGCAGTTCTTC. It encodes CASSLKTSGGSYNEQFF.

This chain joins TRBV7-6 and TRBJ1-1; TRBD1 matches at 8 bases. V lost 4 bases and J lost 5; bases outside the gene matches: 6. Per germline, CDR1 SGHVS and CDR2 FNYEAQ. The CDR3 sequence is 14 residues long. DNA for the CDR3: TGTGCCAGCAGCTCTGGACAGGGTATTACTGAAGCTTTCTTT. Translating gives CASSSGQGITEAFF.

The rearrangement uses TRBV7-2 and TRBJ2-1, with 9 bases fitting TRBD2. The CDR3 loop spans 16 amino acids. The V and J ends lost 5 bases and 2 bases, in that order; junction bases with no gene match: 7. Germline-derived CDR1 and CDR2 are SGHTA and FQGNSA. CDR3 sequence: CASSPRLAEPYNEQFF. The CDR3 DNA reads TGTGCCAGCAGCCCCCGACTAGCGGAGCCCTACAATGAGCAGTTCTTC.

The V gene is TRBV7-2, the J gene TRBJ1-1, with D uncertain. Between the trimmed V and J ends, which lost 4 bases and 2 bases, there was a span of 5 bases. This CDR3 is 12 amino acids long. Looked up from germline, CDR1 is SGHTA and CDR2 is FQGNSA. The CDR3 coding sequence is TGTGCCAGCAGCTCCAGAAACACTGAAGCTTTCTTT. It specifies CASSSRNTEAFF. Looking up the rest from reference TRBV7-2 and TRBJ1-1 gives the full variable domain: GAGVSQSPSNKVTEKGKDVELRCDPISGHTALYWYRQSLGQGLEFLIYFQGNSAPDKSGLPSDRFSAERTGGSVSTLTIQRTQQEDSAVYLCASSSRNTEAFFGQGTRLTVV.